The sample holds a few counts of the clone carrying this T cell receptor (beta chain). Germline loops: CDR1 SEHNR, CDR2 FQNEAQ (reference sequence). The CDR3 length is 14 residues. The ends were cut back, 4 bases at V and 4 bases at J, with 13 bases in the middle. This record belongs to a study of blood T cell repertoires in COVID-19. TCRdb keeps only in-frame clones here, not all; method: immunoSEQ multiplex PCR. This sample has about 670,000 clones, with over 80% found just once. V gene TRBV7-9 combines with J gene TRBJ1-2, with D perhaps TRBD1 (6 bases). The receptor's source is a woman aged 18-30 years with acute or convalescent COVID-19. Specimen: peripheral blood. The CDR3 is CASSSPGHFYGYTF. DNA of the CDR3: TGTGCCAGCAGCTCCCCGGGACACTTCTATGGCTACACCTTC.